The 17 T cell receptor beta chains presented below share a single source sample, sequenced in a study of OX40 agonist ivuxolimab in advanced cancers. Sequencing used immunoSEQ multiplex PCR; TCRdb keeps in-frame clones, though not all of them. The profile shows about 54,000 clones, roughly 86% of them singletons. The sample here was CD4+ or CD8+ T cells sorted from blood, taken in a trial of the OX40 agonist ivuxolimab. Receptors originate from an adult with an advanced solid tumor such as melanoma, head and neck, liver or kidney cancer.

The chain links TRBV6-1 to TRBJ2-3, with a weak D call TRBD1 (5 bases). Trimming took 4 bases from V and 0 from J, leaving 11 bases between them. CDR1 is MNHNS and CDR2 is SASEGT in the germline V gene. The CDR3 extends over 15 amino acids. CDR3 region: CASSVIGASTDTQYF. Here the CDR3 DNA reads TGTGCCAGCAGTGTAATAGGGGCCAGCACAGATACGCAGTATTTT.

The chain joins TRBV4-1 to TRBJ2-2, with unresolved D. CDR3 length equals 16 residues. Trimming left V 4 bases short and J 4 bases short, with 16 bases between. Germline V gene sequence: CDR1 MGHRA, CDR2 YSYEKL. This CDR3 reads CASSPSRALITGELFF. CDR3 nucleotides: TGCGCCAGCAGCCCGAGTCGGGCACTTATCACCGGGGAGCTGTTTTTT.

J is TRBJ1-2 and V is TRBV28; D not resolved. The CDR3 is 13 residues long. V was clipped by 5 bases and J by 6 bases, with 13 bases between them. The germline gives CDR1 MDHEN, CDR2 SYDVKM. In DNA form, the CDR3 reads TGTGCCAGCAGTCCACCCGATTGGGATGGCTACACCTTC. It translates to CASSPPDWDGYTF.

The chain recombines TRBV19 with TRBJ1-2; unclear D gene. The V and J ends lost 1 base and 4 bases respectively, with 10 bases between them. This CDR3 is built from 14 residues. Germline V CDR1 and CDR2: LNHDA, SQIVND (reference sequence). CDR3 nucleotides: TGTGCCAGTAGTATAGTAGGCGGCTCCTATGGCTACACCTTC. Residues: CASSIVGGSYGYTF.

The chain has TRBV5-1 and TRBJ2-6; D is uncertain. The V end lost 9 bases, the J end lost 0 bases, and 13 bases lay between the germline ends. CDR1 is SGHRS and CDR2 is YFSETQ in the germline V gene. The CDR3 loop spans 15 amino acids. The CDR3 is CATQMTASGANVLTF. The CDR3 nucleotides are TGCGCCACTCAAATGACGGCCTCTGGGGCCAACGTCCTGACTTTC.

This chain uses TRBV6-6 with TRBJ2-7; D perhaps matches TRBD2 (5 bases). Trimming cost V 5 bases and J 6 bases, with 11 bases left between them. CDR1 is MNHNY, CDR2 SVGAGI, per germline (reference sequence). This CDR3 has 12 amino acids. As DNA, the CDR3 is TGTGCCAGCAGTGTCCGGGGTGGCGAGCAGTACTTC. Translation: CASSVRGGEQYF.

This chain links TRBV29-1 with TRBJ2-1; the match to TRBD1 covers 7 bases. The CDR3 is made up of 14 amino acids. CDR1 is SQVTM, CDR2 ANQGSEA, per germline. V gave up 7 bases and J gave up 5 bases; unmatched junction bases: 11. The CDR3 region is CSAERGLADNEQFF. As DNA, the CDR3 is TGCAGCGCCGAAAGGGGGCTGGCAGACAATGAGCAGTTCTTC.

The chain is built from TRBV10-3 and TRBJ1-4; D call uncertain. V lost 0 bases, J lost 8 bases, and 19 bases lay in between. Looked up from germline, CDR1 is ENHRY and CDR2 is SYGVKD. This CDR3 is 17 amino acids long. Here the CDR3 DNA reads TGTGCCATCAGTGAGTCATCGGGGAACTTTAGCCCCGAAAAACTGTTTTTT. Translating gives CAISESSGNFSPEKLFF.

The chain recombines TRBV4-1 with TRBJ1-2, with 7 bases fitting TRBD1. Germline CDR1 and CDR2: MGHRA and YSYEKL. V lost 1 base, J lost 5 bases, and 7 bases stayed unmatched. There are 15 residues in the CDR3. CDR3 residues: CASSQVVTGWYGYTF. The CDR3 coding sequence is TGCGCCAGCAGCCAAGTTGTGACAGGGTGGTATGGCTACACCTTC.

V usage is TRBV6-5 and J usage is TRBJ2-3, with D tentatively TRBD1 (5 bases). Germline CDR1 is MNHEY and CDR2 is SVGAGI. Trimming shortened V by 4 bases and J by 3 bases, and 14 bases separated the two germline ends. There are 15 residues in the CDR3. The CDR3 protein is CASSSPVGVTDTQYF. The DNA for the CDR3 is TGTGCCAGCAGTTCCCCGGTAGGGGTTACAGATACGCAGTATTTT.

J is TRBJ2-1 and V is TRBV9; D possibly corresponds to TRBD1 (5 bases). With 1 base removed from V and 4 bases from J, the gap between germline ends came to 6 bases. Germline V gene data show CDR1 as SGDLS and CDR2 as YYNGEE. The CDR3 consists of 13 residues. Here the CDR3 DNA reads TGTGCCAGCAGCGTACAGGGATACAATGAGCAGTTCTTC. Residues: CASSVQGYNEQFF.

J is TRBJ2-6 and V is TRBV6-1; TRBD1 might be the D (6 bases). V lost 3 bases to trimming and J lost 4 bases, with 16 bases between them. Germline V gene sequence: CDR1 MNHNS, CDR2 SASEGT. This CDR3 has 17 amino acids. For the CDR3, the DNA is TGTGCCAGCAGTGATCTTCTCAGGGGTTCGGGGGCCAACGTCCTGACTTTC. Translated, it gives CASSDLLRGSGANVLTF.

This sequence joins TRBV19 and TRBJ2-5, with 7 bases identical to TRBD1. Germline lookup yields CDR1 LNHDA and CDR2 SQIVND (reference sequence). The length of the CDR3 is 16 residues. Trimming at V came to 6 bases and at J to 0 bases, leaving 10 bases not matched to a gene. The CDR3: CASRRGTAVYQETQYF. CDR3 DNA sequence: TGTGCCAGTAGACGAGGGACAGCTGTGTACCAAGAGACCCAGTACTTC.

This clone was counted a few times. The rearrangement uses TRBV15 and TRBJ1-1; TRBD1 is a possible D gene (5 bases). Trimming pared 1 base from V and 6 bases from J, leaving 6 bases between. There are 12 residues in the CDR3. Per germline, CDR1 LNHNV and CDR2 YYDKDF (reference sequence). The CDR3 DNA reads TGTGCCACCAGCAGAGGGGACCCTGAAGCTTTCTTT. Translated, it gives CATSRGDPEAFF. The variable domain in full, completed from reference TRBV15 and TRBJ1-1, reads DAMVIQNPRYQVTQFGKPVTLSCSQTLNHNVMYWYQQKSSQAPKLLFHYYDKDFNNEADTPDNFQSRRPNTSFCFLDIRSPGLGDTAMYLCATSRGDPEAFFGQGTRLTVV.

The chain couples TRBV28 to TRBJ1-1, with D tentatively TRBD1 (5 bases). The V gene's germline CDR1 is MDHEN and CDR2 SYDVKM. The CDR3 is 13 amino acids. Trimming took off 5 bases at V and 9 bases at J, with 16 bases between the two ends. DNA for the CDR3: TGTGCCAGCAGTACACTTGGGACGCCCAAAGCTTTCTTT. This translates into CASSTLGTPKAFF.

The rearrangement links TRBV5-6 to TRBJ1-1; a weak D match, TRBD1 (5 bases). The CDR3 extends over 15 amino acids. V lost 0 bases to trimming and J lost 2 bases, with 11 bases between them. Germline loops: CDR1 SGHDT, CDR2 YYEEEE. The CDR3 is CASSLEQGLNTEAFF. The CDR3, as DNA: TGTGCCAGCAGCTTGGAGCAGGGACTTAACACTGAAGCTTTCTTT.

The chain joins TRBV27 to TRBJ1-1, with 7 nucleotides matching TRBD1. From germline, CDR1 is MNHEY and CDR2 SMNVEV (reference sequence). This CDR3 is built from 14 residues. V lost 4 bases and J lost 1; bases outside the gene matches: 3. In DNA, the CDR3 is TGTGCCAGCAGTTCGAGGGGGCGGAACACTGAAGCTTTCTTT. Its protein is CASSSRGRNTEAFF.